A selection of T cell receptor beta chains follows, all from one sample in a study of blood T cells in healthy people across ages. TCRdb re-called the 5' RACE reads through MiXCR, storing one row per CDR3 protein. The sample consists of over 1,300,000 distinct CDR3 sequences, roughly 60% of them appearing once. Sequencing input: blood. The receptor set was obtained from a man aged 18 to 29 in good health. Both conserved end residues are part of each CDR3. The D gene is left open where the match is weak. The size entry is marked missing in some rows and otherwise reads once, few, many or a size class.

NA	TRBV2	TRBJ2-7	NA	CASGGPTYEQYF	TGTGCCAGTGGGGGTCCTACCTACGAGCAGTACTTC
TRBD1	TRBV5-1	TRBJ1-4	few	CASSLHRGGRGEKLFF	TGCGCCAGCAGCCTCCACAGGGGAGGCCGGGGTGAAAAACTGTTTTTT
TRBD2	TRBV4-1	TRBJ2-7	NA	CASSQSSGGPKYEQYF	TGCGCCAGCAGCCAAAGTAGCGGGGGGCCAAAATACGAGCAGTACTTC
NA	TRBV7-9	TRBJ1-2	NA	CASSRETFVNYGYTF	TGTGCCAGCAGTCGGGAGACATTCGTTAACTATGGCTACACCTTC
NA	TRBV7-2	TRBJ2-5	once	CASSLGAGMVWETQYF	TGTGCCAGCAGCTTAGGGGCAGGGATGGTTTGGGAGACCCAGTACTTC
TRBD2	TRBV5-1	TRBJ2-1	NA	CASSFRLAGQNEQFF	TGCGCCAGCAGCTTCCGACTAGCGGGACAAAATGAGCAGTTCTTC
TRBD2	TRBV5-4	TRBJ2-5	NA	CASSLDPASGHQETQYF	TGTGCCAGCAGCTTGGATCCGGCTAGCGGTCACCAAGAGACCCAGTACTTC
TRBD2	TRBV7-2	TRBJ2-3	few	CASSIAGTSVTDTQYF	TGTGCCAGCAGCATCGCCGGGACTAGCGTCACAGATACGCAGTATTTT
TRBD1	TRBV10-3	TRBJ2-3	few	CAIKTDRARDTDTQYF	TGTGCCATCAAAACGGACAGGGCGAGGGACACAGATACGCAGTATTTT
TRBD2	TRBV15	TRBJ2-4	NA	CATSGGEVKNIQYF	TGTGCCACCAGCGGGGGGGAGGTCAAAAACATTCAGTACTTC
TRBD2	TRBV20-1	TRBJ2-1	few	CSARAQLAGGQWSYNEQFF	TGCAGTGCTAGAGCTCAACTAGCGGGGGGGCAGTGGTCCTACAATGAGCAGTTCTTC
TRBD1	TRBV10-3	TRBJ2-7	NA	CAIISTGNYEQYF	TGTGCCATAATTTCGACAGGGAACTACGAGCAGTACTTC
NA	TRBV20-1	TRBJ2-3	NA	CSARSGASTDTQYF	TGCAGTGCTAGGTCCGGGGCCAGCACAGATACGCAGTATTTT
TRBD1	TRBV7-2	TRBJ2-7	NA	CASSITGQFSSYEQYF	TGTGCCAGCAGCATTACGGGACAGTTTTCCTCCTACGAGCAGTACTTC
NA	TRBV28	TRBJ1-1	NA	CASRQGRGVTEAFF	TGTGCCAGCAGGCAGGGAAGGGGGGTCACTGAAGCTTTCTTT
NA	TRBV14	TRBJ2-7	NA	CASSRLGGFPEQYF	TGTGCCAGCAGCCGTCTCGGAGGGTTCCCCGAGCAGTACTTC
TRBD2	TRBV6-2/TRBV6-3	TRBJ2-7	few	CASNGLADYEQYF	TGTGCCAGCAACGGACTAGCGGACTACGAGCAGTACTTC
NA	TRBV20-1	TRBJ2-1	NA	CSASEGSVEQFF	TGCAGTGCTAGCGAAGGGAGCGTCGAGCAGTTCTTC
NA	TRBV30	TRBJ2-7	few	CAWSFGSSYEQYF	TGTGCCTGGAGTTTTGGCAGCTCCTACGAGCAGTACTTC
NA	TRBV3-1	TRBJ2-7	few	CASSQLGRTYEQYF	TGTGCCAGCAGCCAACTAGGCCGGACCTACGAGCAGTACTTC
TRBD2	TRBV7-9	TRBJ2-1	NA	CASSVGQGLNEQFF	TGTGCCAGCAGCGTAGGCCAGGGACTAAATGAGCAGTTCTTC
NA	TRBV5-1	TRBJ2-6	many	CASSFSGANVLTF	TGTGCCAGCAGTTTCTCTGGGGCCAACGTCCTGACTTTC
NA	TRBV7-2	TRBJ2-1	few	CASSLVGSVSYNEQFF	TGTGCCAGCAGCTTAGTTGGGTCTGTCTCCTACAATGAGCAGTTCTTC
NA	TRBV29-1	TRBJ1-2	NA	CSVGGADYGYTF	TGCAGCGTTGGAGGGGCAGACTATGGCTACACCTTC
NA	TRBV4-3	TRBJ2-7	NA	CASSQNLGGPLYEQYF	TGCGCCAGCAGCCAAAATCTCGGGGGACCGCTCTACGAGCAGTACTTC
NA	TRBV27	TRBJ1-1	NA	CASSLDSRGTEAFF	TGTGCCAGCAGTTTAGATTCCCGAGGCACTGAAGCTTTCTTT
NA	TRBV15	TRBJ2-2	NA	CATSRVKGSTFTGELFF	TGTGCCACCAGCAGAGTGAAGGGAAGCACGTTCACCGGGGAGCTGTTTTTT
NA	TRBV7-9	TRBJ1-1	NA	CASSPPTTNTEAFF	TGTGCCAGCAGCCCCCCTACCACGAACACTGAAGCTTTCTTT
TRBD1	TRBV7-9	TRBJ2-5	few	CASSWGQTETQYF	TGTGCCAGCAGCTGGGGACAGACGGAGACCCAGTACTTC
NA	TRBV12-3/TRBV12-4	TRBJ2-5	NA	CASSIQFLETQYF	TGTGCCAGCAGTATACAGTTTCTGGAGACCCAGTACTTC
NA	TRBV20-1	TRBJ2-5	NA	CSARTGNQETQYF	TGCAGTGCTAGAACAGGGAACCAAGAGACCCAGTACTTC
TRBD1	TRBV7-2	TRBJ2-7	few	CASSVDRVSAYEQYF	TGTGCCAGCAGCGTCGACAGGGTCAGCGCCTACGAGCAGTACTTC
TRBD2	TRBV27	TRBJ2-1	NA	CASSFWAETSPSNEQFF	TGTGCCAGCAGTTTTTGGGCCGAGACTAGCCCCAGCAATGAGCAGTTCTTC
TRBD2	TRBV20-1	TRBJ2-3	NA	CSASGGGLTPDTDTQYF	TGCAGTGCTAGCGGCGGGGGACTGACGCCTGACACAGATACGCAGTATTTT
NA	TRBV28	TRBJ2-7	NA	CASRQTGYYEQYF	TGTGCCAGCAGGCAGACAGGTTACTACGAGCAGTACTTC
TRBD1	TRBV29-1	TRBJ1-2	few	CSVEEGQGAGGYTF	TGCAGCGTTGAAGAGGGGCAGGGGGCTGGTGGCTACACCTTT
TRBD2	TRBV4-1	TRBJ2-4	NA	CAGAQGLAGVLAKNIQYF	TGCGCCGGCGCCCAGGGACTAGCGGGGGTTCTAGCCAAAAACATTCAGTACTTC
TRBD1	TRBV4-1	TRBJ2-1	NA	CASSRGDRGEGEQFF	TGCGCCAGCAGCCGGGGGGACAGGGGTGAGGGTGAGCAGTTCTTC
TRBD1	TRBV27	TRBJ1-1	NA	CASPEETGQTDTEAFF	TGTGCCAGCCCGGAGGAAACGGGACAGACAGACACTGAAGCTTTCTTT
NA	TRBV5-1	TRBJ2-3	NA	CASSFLHTDTQYF	TGCGCCAGCAGCTTTCTCCACACAGATACGCAGTATTTT
NA	TRBV7-9	TRBJ2-3	NA	CASSPARMGGSGTDTDTQYF	TGTGCCAGCAGCCCCGCCCGAATGGGAGGATCCGGGACTGACACAGATACGCAGTATTTT
NA	TRBV6-1	TRBJ2-4	few	CASSDSMGQFIQYF	TGTGCCAGCAGTGATAGTATGGGGCAGTTTATTCAGTACTTC
TRBD2	TRBV7-9	TRBJ2-3	NA	CASSLVASGKFTDTQYF	TGTGCCAGCAGCTTAGTCGCTAGCGGGAAATTTACAGATACGCAGTATTTT
NA	TRBV7-9	TRBJ1-2	once	CASTLSGSYGYTF	TGTGCCAGCACCCTGTCGGGGAGCTATGGCTACACCTTC
NA	TRBV29-1	TRBJ1-4	few	CSVELGETNEKLFF	TGCAGCGTTGAGTTGGGTGAAACTAATGAAAAACTGTTTTTT
TRBD1	TRBV4-3	TRBJ2-5	NA	CASSQSRGETQYF	TGCGCCAGCAGCCAATCCAGGGGGGAGACCCAGTACTTC
NA	TRBV7-9	TRBJ2-7	NA	CASSLGVSSGSYEQYF	TGTGCCAGCAGCTTAGGGGTCTCCTCCGGATCCTACGAGCAGTACTTC
TRBD1	TRBV27	TRBJ1-2	NA	CASSPLRDRGLENYGYTF	TGTGCCAGCAGTCCCCTGCGGGACAGGGGGCTTGAGAACTATGGCTACACCTTC
TRBD2	TRBV7-2	TRBJ2-3	few	CASSQGTSIGDTQYF	TGTGCCAGCAGCCAGGGGACTAGTATCGGAGATACGCAGTATTTT
NA	TRBV6-5	TRBJ2-2	NA	CASGLRKAGELFF	TGTGCCAGCGGCCTCCGGAAGGCCGGGGAGCTGTTTTTT
NA	TRBV20-1	TRBJ2-1	NA	CSARDGGTAWGQFF	TGCAGTGCTAGAGACGGCGGGACGGCCTGGGGGCAGTTCTTC
NA	TRBV6-5	TRBJ1-1	NA	CASSYRELVGAFF	TGTGCCAGCAGTTATAGGGAATTAGTCGGAGCTTTCTTT
NA	TRBV5-6	TRBJ2-5	NA	CASKKGRGGYQETQYF	TGTGCCAGCAAAAAAGGGCGCGGGGGCTACCAAGAGACCCAGTACTTC
NA	TRBV7-9	TRBJ1-1	NA	CSNQGLDTEAFF	TGTTCCAACCAGGGTCTGGACACTGAAGCTTTCTTT
NA	TRBV20-1	TRBJ2-1	once	CSARDQMGLYEQFF	TGCAGTGCTAGAGATCAGATGGGGCTCTACGAGCAGTTCTTC